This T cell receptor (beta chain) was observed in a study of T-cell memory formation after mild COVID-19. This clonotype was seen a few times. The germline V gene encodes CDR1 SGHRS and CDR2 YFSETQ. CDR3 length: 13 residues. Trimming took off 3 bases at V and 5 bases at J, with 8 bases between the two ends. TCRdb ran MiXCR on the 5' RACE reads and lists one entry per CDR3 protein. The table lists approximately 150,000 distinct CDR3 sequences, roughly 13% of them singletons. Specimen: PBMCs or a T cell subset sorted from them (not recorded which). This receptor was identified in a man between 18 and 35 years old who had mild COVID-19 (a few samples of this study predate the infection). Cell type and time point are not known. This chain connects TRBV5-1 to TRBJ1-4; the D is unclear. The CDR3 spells CASSSDGNEKLFF. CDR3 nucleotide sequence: TGCGCCAGCAGCTCAGACGGGAATGAAAAACTGTTTTTT.